This T cell receptor beta chain was documented in a study of metastatic and nonmetastatic thyroid tumors. The sample holds many counts of this clone. Germline CDR1 and CDR2: KGHSY and FQNENV. The CDR3 sequence is 14 residues long. Trimming left V 0 bases short and J 5 bases short, with 7 bases between. As handled by the study authors: Using the CDR3 differences seen across clinicopathological groups, the authors built a distant-metastasis classifier for papillary thyroid cancer, which was meant to discriminate distant-metastatic patients. TCRdb called clones again from the PCR reads with MiXCR. Here the V and J calls rest on TCRdb's processing, not on the authors' analysis. The data contain 15,000 to 20,000 clones, roughly a fifth of them singletons. Every patient was untreated before thyroid surgery.

The receptor's source is a female donor with papillary thyroid cancer or a benign thyroid nodule (not recorded which). Some clones in this sample may be carry-over from other donors' samples. The sequencing input was tumor tissue. The rearrangement links TRBV16 to TRBJ2-2; no reliable D call. The CDR3 nucleotides are TGTGCCAGCAGCCAATCGGGGATAACCGGGGAGCTGTTTTTT. Translating gives CASSQSGITGELFF.